This T cell receptor (beta chain) was identified during a study of T cell responses to AZD1222 COVID-19 vaccine. The study, taken as a whole, reports: At baseline, seropositivity was found in only five or six AZD1222 recipients. White British ancestry dominated among donors, who included more females, and clonal diversity was possibly underestimated. Nearly half of spike-specific TCRs reportedly target variant regions that are unmutated in the B.1.351 and B.1.1.7 variants.

Regarding this clone: Its matching antigen is unknown.

V was shortened by 3 bases and J by 2 bases, with 10 bases between the two germline ends. The CDR3 is made up of 15 amino acids. The germline gives CDR1 SGHVS, CDR2 FNYEAQ. The table came from immunoSEQ multiplex PCR; TCRdb's copy has only in-frame clones and leaves some out. Of tens of thousands of clones listed, roughly nine tenths are singletons. The sample consisted of peripheral blood, taken on day 0 of AZD1222 vaccination. This chain connects TRBV7-6 to TRBJ2-2; maybe TRBD1 (6 bases). The clonotype originates from an adult in good health. DNA of the CDR3: TGTGCCAGCAGCTTTTCAGGGGTTAACACCGGGGAGCTGTTTTTT. The encoded protein is CASSFSGVNTGELFF.